A selection of T cell receptor beta chains follows, all from one sample in a study of vaccination and CD4 T cells after COVID-19. TCRdb reanalysed the PCR reads using MiXCR and keeps one entry per CDR3 protein. The repertoire holds about 14,000 distinct CDR3 sequences, with about half as singletons. For these TCRs, the target antigens are not known. The specimen comprised CD4+ T cells from blood, cultured in vitro, sampled before SARS-CoV-2 vaccination. The receptors come from a human donor who had recovered from COVID-19. The CDR3 runs from the conserved cysteine through the conserved F or W. A D gene is named only where the DNA matches it firmly. Only some rows state a clone size, as once, few, many or a class for expanded clones.

v_call,j_call,cdr3_length,clone_size,d_call,cdr3_aa,cdr3_nt
TRBV6-2/TRBV6-3,TRBJ2-1,20,.,TRBD2,CASSYSPPGLAGGPGDEQFF,TGTGCCAGCAGTTACTCGCCACCGGGACTAGCGGGAGGGCCTGGGGATGAGCAGTTCTTC
TRBV12-3/TRBV12-4,TRBJ1-5,13,few,TRBD1,CASSWDRVQPQHF,TGTGCCAGCAGTTGGGACAGGGTCCAGCCCCAGCATTTT
TRBV4-1,TRBJ1-1,14,.,TRBD1,CASSPGDRSREAFF,TGCGCCAGCAGCCCAGGGGACAGGTCACGAGAAGCTTTCTTT
TRBV6-1,TRBJ1-2,13,few,TRBD1,CASRTGGDFGYTF,TGTGCCAGTCGGACAGGGGGCGATTTTGGCTACACCTTC
TRBV5-4,TRBJ2-3,11,few,.,CASSPGDTQYF,TGTGCCAGCAGTCCCGGGGATACGCAGTATTTT
TRBV4-3,TRBJ1-5,22,.,.,CASSPPGQKEVRGDMGNQPQHF,TGCGCCAGCAGCCCCCCTGGACAGAAGGAGGTGCGAGGGGATATGGGCAATCAGCCCCAGCATTTT
TRBV5-1,TRBJ2-5,14,few,.,CASSSDSTQETQYF,TGCGCCAGCAGCTCGGACAGCACCCAAGAGACCCAGTACTTC
TRBV12-3/TRBV12-4,TRBJ1-5,15,once,TRBD1,CASKPGQGAGQPQHF,TGTGCCAGTAAACCGGGACAGGGGGCTGGACAGCCCCAGCATTTT
TRBV20-1,TRBJ2-1,14,.,.,CSARDPRQVNEQFF,TGCAGTGCTAGAGATCCCAGGCAGGTAAATGAGCAGTTCTTC
TRBV19,TRBJ1-5,14,.,TRBD1,CASRGQGNDQPQHF,TGTGCCAGTAGGGGACAGGGCAACGATCAGCCCCAGCATTTT
TRBV19,TRBJ2-5,13,.,.,CASSTQNPETQYF,TGTGCCAGTAGTACCCAGAACCCCGAGACCCAGTACTTC
TRBV21-1,TRBJ1-6,14,few,.,CASSWGQGGSPLHF,TGTGCCAGCAGCTGGGGGCAGGGAGGTTCACCCCTCCACTTT
TRBV10-3,TRBJ1-2,14,once,TRBD1,CAISGDSGNYGYTF,TGTGCCATCAGTGGGGACAGCGGGAACTATGGCTACACCTTC
TRBV28,TRBJ1-1,12,.,.,CASSPPRQGAFF,TGTGCCAGCAGTCCCCCGAGGCAGGGGGCTTTCTTT
TRBV6-4,TRBJ1-2,15,few,.,CASSAERDSAYGYTF,TGTGCCAGCAGCGCAGAAAGAGACAGTGCCTATGGCTACACCTTC
TRBV29-1,TRBJ2-7,12,.,TRBD2,CSVEGLAYEQYF,TGCAGCGTTGAGGGACTAGCGTACGAGCAGTACTTC
TRBV20-1,TRBJ1-5,13,.,TRBD1,CSARDRGLQPQHF,TGCAGTGCTAGGGACAGGGGGCTTCAGCCCCAGCATTTT
TRBV7-3,TRBJ2-3,13,few,.,CASSLESTDTQYF,TGTGCCAGCAGCTTGGAGAGCACAGATACGCAGTATTTT
TRBV19,TRBJ1-1,12,few,.,CASSIQATEAFF,TGTGCCAGTAGTATTCAGGCCACTGAAGCTTTCTTT
TRBV7-9,TRBJ1-6,13,.,.,CASSSRTGSPLHF,TGTGCCAGCAGCTCCCGGACCGGCTCACCCCTCCACTTT
TRBV5-8,TRBJ2-5,14,.,TRBD1,CASSLDRAKETQYF,TGTGCCAGCAGCTTAGACAGGGCCAAAGAGACCCAGTACTTC
TRBV11-1,TRBJ2-5,16,.,TRBD2,CASSPTGTSGRGTQYF,TGTGCCAGCAGCCCCACCGGGACTAGCGGTCGGGGAACCCAGTACTTC
TRBV28,TRBJ1-5,15,.,TRBD1,CASSSGGVGDQPQHF,TGTGCCAGCAGCTCAGGGGGTGTTGGGGATCAGCCCCAGCATTTT
TRBV27,TRBJ2-7,14,.,.,CASSSDFVSYEQYF,TGTGCCAGCAGCTCAGATTTCGTTTCCTACGAGCAGTACTTC
TRBV20-1,TRBJ2-6,16,.,TRBD1,CSGLDRVRSGANVLTF,TGCAGCGGCTTGGACAGGGTCCGCTCTGGGGCCAACGTCCTGACTTTC
TRBV7-9,TRBJ2-4,14,.,TRBD1,CASSLRTGKNIQYF,TGTGCCAGCAGCTTAAGGACAGGGAAAAACATTCAGTACTTC
TRBV10-3,TRBJ2-1,15,.,.,CAISGGTGSYNEQFF,TGTGCCATCAGTGGCGGGACGGGCTCCTACAATGAGCAGTTCTTC
TRBV20-1,TRBJ2-3,16,few,TRBD2,CSARFGQRGLPGTQYF,TGCAGTGCTAGATTTGGGCAGCGGGGGCTGCCGGGTACGCAGTATTTT
TRBV27,TRBJ1-5,15,.,.,CASSLMWTGNQPQHF,TGTGCCAGCAGTTTAATGTGGACCGGCAATCAGCCCCAGCATTTT
TRBV20-1,TRBJ1-1,15,once,TRBD1,CSARETTGGGTEAFF,TGCAGTGCTAGAGAGACGACAGGGGGGGGCACTGAAGCTTTCTTT
TRBV2,TRBJ2-3,14,.,.,CASTEGGDADTQYF,TGTGCCAGCACCGAAGGTGGGGATGCAGATACGCAGTATTTT
TRBV15,TRBJ2-6,16,few,.,CATSREALSGANVLTF,TGTGCCACCAGCAGAGAAGCACTTTCTGGGGCCAACGTCCTGACTTTC
TRBV5-4,TRBJ2-7,18,.,TRBD2,CASSAGGTSGRASYEQYF,TGTGCCAGCAGCGCGGGAGGGACTAGCGGGAGGGCCTCCTACGAGCAGTACTTC
TRBV7-2,TRBJ1-2,15,few,.,CASSSNMVAGYGYTF,TGTGCCAGCAGCTCGAACATGGTAGCAGGTTATGGCTACACCTTC
TRBV27,TRBJ1-6,15,medium-sized,.,CASRTTGSVASPLHF,TGTGCCAGCAGGACGACGGGGAGTGTCGCTTCACCCCTCCACTTT
TRBV27,TRBJ1-2,15,few,TRBD1,CASRIGQVANYGYTF,TGTGCCAGCAGGATCGGACAGGTAGCTAACTATGGCTACACCTTC
TRBV19,TRBJ1-2,15,.,TRBD1,CASRDPGQANYGYTF,TGTGCCAGTAGGGACCCGGGACAGGCCAACTATGGCTACACCTTC